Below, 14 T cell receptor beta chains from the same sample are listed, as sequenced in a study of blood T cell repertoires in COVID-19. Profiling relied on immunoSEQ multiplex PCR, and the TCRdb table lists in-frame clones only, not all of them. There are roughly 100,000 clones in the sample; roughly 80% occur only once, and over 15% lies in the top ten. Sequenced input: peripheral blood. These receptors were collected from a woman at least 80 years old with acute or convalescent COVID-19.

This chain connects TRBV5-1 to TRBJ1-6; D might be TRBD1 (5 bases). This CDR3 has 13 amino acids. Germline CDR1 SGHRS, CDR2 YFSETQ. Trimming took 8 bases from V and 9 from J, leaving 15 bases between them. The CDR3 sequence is CASGSGGGSPLHF. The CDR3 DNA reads TGCGCCAGTGGATCGGGGGGAGGTTCACCCCTCCACTTT.

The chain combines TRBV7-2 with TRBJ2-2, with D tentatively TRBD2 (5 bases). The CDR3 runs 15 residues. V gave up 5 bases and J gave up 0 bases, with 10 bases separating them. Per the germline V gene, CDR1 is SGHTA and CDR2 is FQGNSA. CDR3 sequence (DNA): TGTGCCAGCAGCACTAGACACGCGAACACCGGGGAGCTGTTTTTT. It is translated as CASSTRHANTGELFF.

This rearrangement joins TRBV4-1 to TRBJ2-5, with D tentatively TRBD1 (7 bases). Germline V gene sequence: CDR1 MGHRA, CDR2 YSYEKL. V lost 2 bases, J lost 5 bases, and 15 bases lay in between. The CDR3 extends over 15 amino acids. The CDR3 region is CASSQLQGRWETQYF. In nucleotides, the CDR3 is TGCGCCAGCAGCCAACTACAGGGGAGGTGGGAGACCCAGTACTTC.

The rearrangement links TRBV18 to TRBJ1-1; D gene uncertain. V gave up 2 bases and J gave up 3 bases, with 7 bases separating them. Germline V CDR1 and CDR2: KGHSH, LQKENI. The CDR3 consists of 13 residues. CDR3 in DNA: TGTGCCAGCTCACCAGAGAGGGACACTGAAGCTTTCTTT. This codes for CASSPERDTEAFF. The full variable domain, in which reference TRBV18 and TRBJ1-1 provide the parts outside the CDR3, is NAGVMQNPRHLVRRRGQEARLRCSPMKGHSHVYWYRQLPEEGLKFMVYLQKENIIDESGMPKERFSAEFPKEGPSILRIQQVVRGDSAAYFCASSPERDTEAFFGQGTRLTVV.

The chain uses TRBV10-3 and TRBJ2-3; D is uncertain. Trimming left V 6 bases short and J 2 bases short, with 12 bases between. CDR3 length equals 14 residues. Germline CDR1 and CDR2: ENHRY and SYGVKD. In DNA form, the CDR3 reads TGTGCCATCAGGGCCCGCGCGGCCACAGATACGCAGTATTTT. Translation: CAIRARAATDTQYF.

The CDR3 loop reads CAWNDRGNNSPLHF. The CDR3 DNA reads as TGTGCCTGGAACGACAGGGGGAATAATTCACCCCTCCACTTT. This chain joins TRBV30 and TRBJ1-6; TRBD1 agrees at 9 bases. V lost 4 bases and J lost 5; bases outside the gene matches: 3. Germline V CDR1 and CDR2: GTSNPN, SVGIG (reference sequence). The CDR3 loop spans 14 amino acids.

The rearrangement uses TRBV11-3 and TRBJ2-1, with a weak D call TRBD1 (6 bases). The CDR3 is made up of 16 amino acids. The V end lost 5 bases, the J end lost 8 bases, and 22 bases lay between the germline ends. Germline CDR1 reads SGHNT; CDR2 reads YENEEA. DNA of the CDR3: TGTGCCAGCAGCCAACGGAGACAGGACCTTATCGATGAGCAGTTCTTC. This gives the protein CASSQRRQDLIDEQFF.

DNA of the CDR3: TGTGCCAGCAGCCACCAAAACCGCGGGGGGCTCAATCAGCCCCAGCATTTT. Amino acid sequence: CASSHQNRGGLNQPQHF. The V gene is TRBV4-2, the J gene TRBJ1-5; TRBD1 might be the D (6 bases). Germline loops: CDR1 LGHNA, CDR2 YNFKEQ. Deletions cut 3 bases from V and 3 bases from J, with 18 bases between. This CDR3 has 17 residues.

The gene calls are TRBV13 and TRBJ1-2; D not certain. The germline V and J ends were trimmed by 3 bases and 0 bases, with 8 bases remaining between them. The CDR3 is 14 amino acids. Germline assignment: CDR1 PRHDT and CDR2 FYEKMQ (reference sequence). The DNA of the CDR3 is TGTGCCAGCAGCTTTTCTGAGTCTAACTATGGCTACACCTTC. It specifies CASSFSESNYGYTF.

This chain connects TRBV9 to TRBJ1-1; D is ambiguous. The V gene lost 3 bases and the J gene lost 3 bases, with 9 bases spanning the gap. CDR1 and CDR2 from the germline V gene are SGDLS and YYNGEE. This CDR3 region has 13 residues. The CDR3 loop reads CASSAQSHTEAFF. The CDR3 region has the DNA TGTGCCAGCAGCGCACAGAGTCACACTGAAGCTTTCTTT. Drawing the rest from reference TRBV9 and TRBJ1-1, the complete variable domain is DSGVTQTPKHLITATGQRVTLRCSPRSGDLSVYWYQQSLDQGLQFLIQYYNGEERAKGNILERFSAQQFPDLHSELNLSSLELGDSALYFCASSAQSHTEAFFGQGTRLTVV.

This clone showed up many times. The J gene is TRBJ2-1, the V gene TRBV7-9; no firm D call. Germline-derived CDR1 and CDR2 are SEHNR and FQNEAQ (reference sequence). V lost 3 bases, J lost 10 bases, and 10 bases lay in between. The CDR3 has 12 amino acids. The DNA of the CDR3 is TGTGCCAGCAGCTTTATCCAAGCGGAGCAGTTCTTC. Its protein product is CASSFIQAEQFF.

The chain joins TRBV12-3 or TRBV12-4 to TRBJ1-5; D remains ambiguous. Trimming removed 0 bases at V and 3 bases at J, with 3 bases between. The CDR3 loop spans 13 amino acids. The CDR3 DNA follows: TGTGCCAGCAGTTTAGCCCACAATCAGCCCCAGCATTTT. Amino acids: CASSLAHNQPQHF.

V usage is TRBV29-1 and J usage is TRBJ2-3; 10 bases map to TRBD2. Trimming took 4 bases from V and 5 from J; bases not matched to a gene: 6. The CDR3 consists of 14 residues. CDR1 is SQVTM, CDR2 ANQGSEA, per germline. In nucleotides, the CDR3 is TGCAGCGTTGGGGCTAGCGGGAGCTTAGATACGCAGTATTTT. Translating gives CSVGASGSLDTQYF.

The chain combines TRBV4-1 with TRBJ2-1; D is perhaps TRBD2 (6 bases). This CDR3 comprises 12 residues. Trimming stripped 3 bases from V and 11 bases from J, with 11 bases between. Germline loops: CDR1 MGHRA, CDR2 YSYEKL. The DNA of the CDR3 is TGCGCCAGCAGCCAGCCCGGGGGTAAGCAGTTCTTC. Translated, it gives CASSQPGGKQFF.